This T cell receptor (beta chain) was observed in a study of vaccination and CD4 T cells after COVID-19. On the study more broadly: Post-COVID samples were collected a median roughly 3 months following diagnosis, spanning 35 to 161. Cells were stimulated with overlapping spike peptide pools from SARS-CoV-2, HCoV-NL63, HCoV-OC43 and HCoV-229E. Each control culture was treated with a CEFX pool, an HIV-1 Nef pool, or no peptide.

To note about this clonotype: Its antigen is currently unknown.

Oncomine TCR Beta short-read sequencing was applied to DNA from cultured CD4+ T cells. TCRdb recomputed calls from the PCR reads with MiXCR, one row per CDR3 protein. The table has roughly 16,000 distinct CDR3 sequences, 65% to 80% seen once. The CDR3 has 11 residues. V was pared by 5 bases and J by 4 bases, with 6 bases between. Germline loops: CDR1 MDHEN, CDR2 SYDVKM. Treatment denoted: roughly 10-day PBMC culture with coronavirus spike peptide pools or control peptides (ViraFEST assay). On day 3 and again on day 7, fresh IL-2 medium was used to replace half the medium. This chain uses TRBV28 with TRBJ2-7; no definite D call. This sequence was found in a human donor who had recovered from COVID-19. Sequencing was performed on CD4+ T cells from blood, cultured in vitro. In nucleotides, the CDR3 is TGTGCCAGCAGTACTACTTACGAGCAGTACTTC. Translation: CASSTTYEQYF.